The sequence of this T cell receptor (beta chain) was determined in a study of T cells in Graves' hyperthyroidism and ophthalmopathy. Notes on the study in general: In blood, most of the thyroid clonotypes expanded above 0.001 were also present. Classification by a 13 V-J model distinguished ophthalmopathy from stable hyperthyroidism.

Ophthalmopathy patients all had a Clinical Activity Score of at least 3, a NOSPECS grade of at least 4 and disease under 3 months old. Concerning this clonotype: As yet, its antigen is unknown.

TCR beta CDR3 sequences were amplified from RNA transcripts. Carried out on the TCR CDR3, a first-round RT-PCR used the HTBI primer set. A single record per CDR3 protein comes from TCRdb applying MiXCR to the multiplex PCR reads. Here the sample spans 490,000 or so distinct CDR3 sequences, approximately 23% being singletons. Germline V gene data show CDR1 as MNHNS and CDR2 as SASEGT. The V gene lost 5 bases and the J gene lost 6 bases, with 23 bases spanning the gap. CDR3 length equals 16 residues. This clonotype was sampled from a woman aged 70 to 79 with Graves' ophthalmopathy. Sequencing was done on a sample of blood. The genes are TRBV6-1 and TRBJ2-7; perhaps TRBD2 as D (5 bases). The CDR3 coding sequence is TGTGCCAGCAGTTCCCCACTCACTAGACCCCTCGCCGAGCAGTACTTC. This gives the protein CASSSPLTRPLAEQYF.